This T cell receptor beta chain was profiled in a study of T cells in localized non-small cell lung cancer. The CDR3 totals 14 residues. CDR1 and CDR2 from the germline V gene are MNHNS and SASEGT. The V gene lost 6 bases and the J gene lost 7 bases, with 13 bases spanning the gap. The repertoire was sequenced with immunoSEQ multiplex PCR; TCRdb's copy has only in-frame clones and lacks some. The table includes 15,000 to 20,000 clones, roughly 90% detected once. The sequence was obtained from a woman aged 35-70 years with stage III lung adenocarcinoma. This chain links TRBV6-1 with TRBJ1-6, with D possibly being TRBD1 (6 bases). The sequences come from peripheral blood mononuclear cells, collected before any cancer treatment. CDR3 in DNA: TGTGCCAGCAGAATGGACAGAGCGAATTCACCCCTCCACTTT. Its translation is CASRMDRANSPLHF.